These 7 T cell receptor beta chains came from one sample sequenced in a study of cytomegalovirus exposure and HLA in healthy donors. This PCR relied on a set of 60 Vbeta primers and 13 Jbeta primers. Profiling relied on immunoSEQ multiplex PCR, and the TCRdb table lists in-frame clones only, not all of them. The profile covers 150,000 to 200,000 clones, with around 90% appearing a single time and around 0.98% taken by the ten largest. The source material was PBMCs. These receptors were collected from a boy aged 2 to 9 in good health and CMV-seronegative.

J is TRBJ1-5 and V is TRBV19; D possibly corresponds to TRBD1 (5 bases). The length of the CDR3 is 14 residues. Germline lookup yields CDR1 LNHDA and CDR2 SQIVND (reference sequence). Trimming cost V 3 bases and J 7 bases, with 13 bases left between them. The CDR3 nucleotides are TGTGCCAGTAGTATTATTCAAGGGGCGCAGCCCCAGCATTTT. Its translation: CASSIIQGAQPQHF.

This clone showed up just once. The DNA of the CDR3 is TGTGCCAGCAAGGGGTCAGAACTCTACGAGCAGTACTTC. It is translated as CASKGSELYEQYF. This chain connects TRBV28 to TRBJ2-7; the D gene is possibly TRBD1 (5 bases). The length of the CDR3 is 13 residues. V was shortened by 7 bases and J by 3 bases, with 13 bases between the two germline ends. Per germline, CDR1 MDHEN and CDR2 SYDVKM.

V and J are TRBV30 and TRBJ1-5; no definite D call. CDR1 and CDR2 from the germline V gene are GTSNPN and SVGIG (reference sequence). The V end lost 0 bases, the J end lost 3 bases, and 12 bases lay between the germline ends. This CDR3 spans 15 amino acids. The CDR3 region is CAWSVTGWYNQPQHF. CDR3 bases: TGTGCCTGGAGTGTAACCGGGTGGTACAATCAGCCCCAGCATTTT.

The CDR3 region is CASSTSGTGSDEQYF. In nucleotides, the CDR3 is TGTGCCAGCAGCACTTCCGGGACAGGGTCCGACGAGCAGTACTTC. The V gene is TRBV7-3, the J gene TRBJ2-7, with 9 bases lining up with TRBD1. The V segment lost 5 bases and the J segment 5 bases; nucleotides outside the gene matches: 10. CDR1 SGHTA and CDR2 FQGTGA come from the germline V gene. CDR3 length: 15 amino acids.

This clone was observed a single time. The chain joins TRBV5-1 to TRBJ2-7, with TRBD1 matching over 8 bases. This CDR3 contains 14 residues. Germline V lookup: CDR1 SGHRS, CDR2 YFSETQ. V lost 5 bases and J lost 6; bases outside the gene matches: 10. In nucleotides, the CDR3 is TGCGCCAGCAGACGCTCTCAGGGGGCCCTCGAGCAGTACTTC. Its protein product is CASRRSQGALEQYF.

This clone was detected once. This sequence joins TRBV5-1 and TRBJ2-5, with D perhaps TRBD1 (6 bases). The length of the CDR3 is 14 residues. Trimming removed 1 base from V and 5 bases from J, with 12 bases in between. Germline V gene data show CDR1 as SGHRS and CDR2 as YFSETQ. CDR3 DNA: TGCGCCAGCAGCTTGTGGGGGCCCGGGGAGACCCAGTACTTC. Translation gives CASSLWGPGETQYF.

The DNA for the CDR3 is TGTGCCAGCAGCGTTTGGAGCGGGACGCACAATGAGCAGTTCTTC. It specifies CASSVWSGTHNEQFF. The chain has TRBV9 and TRBJ2-1, with 7 positions matching TRBD2. V lost 2 bases and J lost 5; bases outside the gene matches: 7. The CDR3 is 15 amino acids. Germline CDR1 and CDR2: SGDLS and YYNGEE. The variable domain in full, with the rest retrieved from reference TRBV9 and TRBJ2-1, is DSGVTQTPKHLITATGQRVTLRCSPRSGDLSVYWYQQSLDQGLQFLIQYYNGEERAKGNILERFSAQQFPDLHSELNLSSLELGDSALYFCASSVWSGTHNEQFFGPGTRLTVL.